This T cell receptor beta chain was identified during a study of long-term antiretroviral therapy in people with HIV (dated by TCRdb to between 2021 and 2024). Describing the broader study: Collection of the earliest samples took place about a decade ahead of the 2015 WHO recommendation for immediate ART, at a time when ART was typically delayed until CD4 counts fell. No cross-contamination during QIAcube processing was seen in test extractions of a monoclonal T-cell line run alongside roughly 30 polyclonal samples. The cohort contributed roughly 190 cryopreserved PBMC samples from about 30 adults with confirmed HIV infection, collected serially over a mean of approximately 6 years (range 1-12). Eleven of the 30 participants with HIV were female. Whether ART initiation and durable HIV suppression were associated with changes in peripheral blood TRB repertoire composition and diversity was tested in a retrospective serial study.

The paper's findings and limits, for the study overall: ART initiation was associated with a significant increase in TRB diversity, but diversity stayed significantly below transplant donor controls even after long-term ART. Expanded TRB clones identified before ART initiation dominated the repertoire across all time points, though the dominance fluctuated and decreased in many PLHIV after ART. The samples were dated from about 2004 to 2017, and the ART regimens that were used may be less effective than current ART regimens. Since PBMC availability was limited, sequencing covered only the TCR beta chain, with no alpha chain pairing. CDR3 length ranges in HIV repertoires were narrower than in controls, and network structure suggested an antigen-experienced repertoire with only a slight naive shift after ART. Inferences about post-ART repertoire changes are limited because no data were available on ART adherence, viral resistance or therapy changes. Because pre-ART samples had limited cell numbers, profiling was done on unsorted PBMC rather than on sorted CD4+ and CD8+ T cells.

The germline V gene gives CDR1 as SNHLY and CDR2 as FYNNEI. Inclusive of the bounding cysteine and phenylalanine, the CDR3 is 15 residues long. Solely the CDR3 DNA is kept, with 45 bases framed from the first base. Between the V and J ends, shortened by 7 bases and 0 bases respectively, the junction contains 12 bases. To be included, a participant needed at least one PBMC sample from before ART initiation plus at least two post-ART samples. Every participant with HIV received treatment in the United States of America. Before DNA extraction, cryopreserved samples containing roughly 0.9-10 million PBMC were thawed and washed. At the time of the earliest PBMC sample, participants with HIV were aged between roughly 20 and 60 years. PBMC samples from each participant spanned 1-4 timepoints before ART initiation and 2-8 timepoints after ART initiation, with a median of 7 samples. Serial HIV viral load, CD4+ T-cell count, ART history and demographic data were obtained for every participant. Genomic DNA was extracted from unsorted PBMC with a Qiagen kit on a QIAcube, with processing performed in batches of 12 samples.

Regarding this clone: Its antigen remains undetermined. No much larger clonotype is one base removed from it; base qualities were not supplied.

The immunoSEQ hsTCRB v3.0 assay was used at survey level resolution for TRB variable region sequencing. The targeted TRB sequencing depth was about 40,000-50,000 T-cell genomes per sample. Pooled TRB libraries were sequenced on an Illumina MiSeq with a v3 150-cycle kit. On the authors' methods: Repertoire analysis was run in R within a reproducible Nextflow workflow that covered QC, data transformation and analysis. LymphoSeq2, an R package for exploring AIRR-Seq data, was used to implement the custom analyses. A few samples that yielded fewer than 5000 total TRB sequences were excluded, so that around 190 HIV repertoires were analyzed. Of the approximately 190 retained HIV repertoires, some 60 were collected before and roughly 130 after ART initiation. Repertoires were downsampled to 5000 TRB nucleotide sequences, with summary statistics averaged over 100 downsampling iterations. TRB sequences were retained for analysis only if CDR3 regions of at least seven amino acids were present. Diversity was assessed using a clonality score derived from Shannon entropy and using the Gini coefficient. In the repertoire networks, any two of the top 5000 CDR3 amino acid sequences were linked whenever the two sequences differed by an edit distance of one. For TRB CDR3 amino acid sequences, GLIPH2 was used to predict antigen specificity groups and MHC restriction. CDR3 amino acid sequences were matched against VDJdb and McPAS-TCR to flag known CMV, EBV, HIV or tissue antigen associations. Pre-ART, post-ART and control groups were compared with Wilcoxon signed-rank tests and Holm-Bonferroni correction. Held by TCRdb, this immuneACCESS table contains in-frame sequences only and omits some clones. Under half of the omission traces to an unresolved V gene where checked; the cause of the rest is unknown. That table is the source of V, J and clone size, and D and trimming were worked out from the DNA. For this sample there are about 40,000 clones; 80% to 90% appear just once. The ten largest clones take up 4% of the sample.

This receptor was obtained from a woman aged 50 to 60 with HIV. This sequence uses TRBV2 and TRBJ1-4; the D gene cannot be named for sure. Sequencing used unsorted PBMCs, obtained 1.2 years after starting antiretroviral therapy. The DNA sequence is TGTGCCAGCAACAGCCGCGCGGCAACTAATGAAAAACTGTTTTTT. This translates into CASNSRAATNEKLFF.